What follows are 10 T cell receptor beta chains derived from one specimen sequenced in a study of blood T cells in healthy people across ages. Alongside a J-beta primer mix, a sample-barcoded 5' primer served in a second PCR lasting roughly 6 to 12 cycles. TCRdb redid the calling of the 5' RACE reads with MiXCR, one entry per CDR3 protein. The sample lists under 700,000 distinct CDR3 sequences; around 24% were seen once. These records were also assigned to another study, of T cells of mothers and their children.

Material: blood. The receptors derive from a boy under 18 in good health.

This clonotype was counted between two and nine times. This chain connects TRBV7-9 to TRBJ2-6; maybe TRBD2 (6 bases). Germline assignment: CDR1 SEHNR and CDR2 FQNEAQ (reference sequence). The CDR3 has 17 residues. Between the trimmed V and J ends, which lost 6 bases and 0 bases, there was a span of 15 bases. CDR3 in amino acids: CASSHWDGGSGANVLTF. The CDR3 region has the DNA TGTGCCAGCAGTCACTGGGACGGGGGCTCTGGGGCCAACGTCCTGACTTTC.

The gene calls are TRBV12-5 and TRBJ1-3; unclear D gene. Trimming stripped 4 bases from V and 2 bases from J, with 6 bases between. From germline, CDR1 is LGHNT and CDR2 FRNRAP. The CDR3 is made up of 13 amino acids. Here the CDR3 DNA reads TGTGCTAGTGGTTCCAATACTGGAAACACCATATATTTT. Translating gives CASGSNTGNTIYF. Full variable domain (rest looked up from reference TRBV12-5 and TRBJ1-3): DARVTQTPRHKVTEMGQEVTMRCQPILGHNTVFWYRQTMMQGLELLAYFRNRAPLDDSGMPKDRFSAEMPDATLATLKIQPSEPRDSAVYFCASGSNTGNTIYFGEGSWLTVV.

J is TRBJ2-5 and V is TRBV7-2; TRBD2 might be the D (6 bases). V was cut by 5 bases and J by 5 bases, with 15 bases left in between. The CDR3 totals 14 residues. Germline assignment: CDR1 SGHTA and CDR2 FQGNSA. This CDR3 is CASSPAGLLETQYF. The CDR3, as DNA: TGTGCCAGCAGCCCAGCGGGCCTCCTGGAGACCCAGTACTTC.

The genes are TRBV9 and TRBJ2-1; D tentatively fits TRBD1 or TRBD2 (5 bases each). CDR1 is SGDLS, CDR2 YYNGEE, per germline. This CDR3 is 16 amino acids long. Trimming took 4 bases from V and 7 from J, leaving 21 bases between them. Here the CDR3 DNA reads TGTGCCAGCAGCCCGCGTCCGACCGGGGCCGTGAATGAGCAGTTCTTC. Amino acids: CASSPRPTGAVNEQFF.

The CDR3 spells CASSFITGQGAYGYTF. The CDR3 region has the DNA TGTGCCAGCAGCTTCATAACGGGACAGGGTGCCTATGGCTACACCTTC. The chain is built from TRBV7-2 and TRBJ1-2, with TRBD1 matching 9 bases. Trimming cost V 3 bases and J 4 bases; bases outside gene matches: 9. In germline, CDR1 is SGHTA, CDR2 FQGNSA. This CDR3 has 16 residues. The variable domain in full, with the rest retrieved from reference TRBV7-2 and TRBJ1-2, is GAGVSQSPSNKVTEKGKDVELRCDPISGHTALYWYRQSLGQGLEFLIYFQGNSAPDKSGLPSDRFSAERTGGSVSTLTIQRTQQEDSAVYLCASSFITGQGAYGYTFGSGTRLTVV.

The chain uses TRBV6-2 or TRBV6-3 and TRBJ2-4; D remains ambiguous. CDR1 is MNHEY and CDR2 is SVGEGT in the germline V gene. The CDR3 length is 14 residues. V lost 4 bases and J lost 2, with 9 bases in between. CDR3 nucleotide sequence: TGTGCCAGCAGTTTTGCCGGTTCCAAAAACATTCAGTACTTC. As protein: CASSFAGSKNIQYF.

The V gene is TRBV3-1, the J gene TRBJ2-1; the D gene is possibly TRBD2 (5 bases). The last part of the DNA fits TRBJ2-5 better; the J call may be wrong. The germline gives CDR1 LGHDT, CDR2 YNNKEL (reference sequence). The CDR3 contains 11 residues. The CDR3 region is CASSQGRDQYF. The DNA for the CDR3 is TGTGCCAGCAGCCAGGGTCGGGACCAGTACTTC.

This clonotype was observed a few times. The gene calls are TRBV25-1 and TRBJ2-7; 9 positions agree with TRBD2. CDR1 is MGHDK and CDR2 is SYGVNS in the germline V gene. Germline trimming cut 5 bases from V and 1 base from J; bases unmatched to any gene: 12. The CDR3 sequence is 17 residues long. Here the CDR3 DNA reads TGTGCCAGCAGTCTCCACGGACTAGCGACGAATTCCTACGAGCAGTACTTC. This translates into CASSLHGLATNSYEQYF.

The rearrangement uses TRBV20-1 and TRBJ2-5, with TRBD1 matching over 8 bases. This CDR3 is 14 amino acids long. V shed 6 bases, J shed 0 bases, and the junction held 6 bases outside the gene matches. The germline V gene has CDR1 DFQATT and CDR2 SNEGSKA (reference sequence). CDR3: CSAKDRVDQETQYF. The CDR3 nucleotides read TGCAGTGCCAAGGACAGGGTTGACCAAGAGACCCAGTACTTC.

With regard to this clonotype: The conserved phenylalanine or tryptophan normally closing the CDR3 is absent here, so this likely arose from a read error. V usage is TRBV13 and J usage is TRBJ2-5; 12 bases agree with TRBD1. V was pared by 2 bases and J by 2 bases, with 9 bases of the junction left unmatched. CDR3 length: 18 amino acids. From germline, CDR1 is PRHDT and CDR2 FYEKMQ (reference sequence). This chain's CDR3 is CASSLRDRGLSSQETQYL. The CDR3 region has the DNA TGTGCCAGCAGCTTAAGGGACAGGGGGCTGTCGTCACAAGAGACCCAGTACCTC.